The clone carrying this T cell receptor (beta chain) came up many times. This specimen belongs to a study of Graves' ophthalmopathy and Graves' hyperthyroidism. There are 15 residues in the CDR3. Trimming shortened V by 1 base and J by 0 bases, and 6 bases separated the two germline ends. Germline V lookup: CDR1 SGHDN, CDR2 FVKESK. Amplifying from RNA transcripts, the study obtained TCR beta CDR3 regions. First-round RT-PCR employed HTBI primers, with a second-round multiplex PCR after it. MiXCR, run by TCRdb on the multiplex PCR reads, gives a single entry per CDR3 protein. The repertoire has 360,000 or so distinct CDR3 sequences, around 19% of them found once; the top ten carry roughly 1.6%. Disease in donors with ophthalmopathy had moderate-to-severe activity, CAS ≥3, NOSPECS ≥4 and under 3 months' duration. A diagnosis was made from clinical symptoms together with serum thyroxine, TRAb, thyroid ultrasound and orbital computed tomography. Isolation of PBMCs was performed using 10 ml of fresh peripheral blood.

This chain links TRBV14 with TRBJ2-2, with D hard to call. The sequencing input was peripheral blood. The TCR originated in a woman aged 18-29 years with Graves' ophthalmopathy. The CDR3 DNA reads TGTGCCAGCAGCCAAGTCGTAACGAACACCGGGGAGCTGTTTTTT. Amino acids: CASSQVVTNTGELFF.